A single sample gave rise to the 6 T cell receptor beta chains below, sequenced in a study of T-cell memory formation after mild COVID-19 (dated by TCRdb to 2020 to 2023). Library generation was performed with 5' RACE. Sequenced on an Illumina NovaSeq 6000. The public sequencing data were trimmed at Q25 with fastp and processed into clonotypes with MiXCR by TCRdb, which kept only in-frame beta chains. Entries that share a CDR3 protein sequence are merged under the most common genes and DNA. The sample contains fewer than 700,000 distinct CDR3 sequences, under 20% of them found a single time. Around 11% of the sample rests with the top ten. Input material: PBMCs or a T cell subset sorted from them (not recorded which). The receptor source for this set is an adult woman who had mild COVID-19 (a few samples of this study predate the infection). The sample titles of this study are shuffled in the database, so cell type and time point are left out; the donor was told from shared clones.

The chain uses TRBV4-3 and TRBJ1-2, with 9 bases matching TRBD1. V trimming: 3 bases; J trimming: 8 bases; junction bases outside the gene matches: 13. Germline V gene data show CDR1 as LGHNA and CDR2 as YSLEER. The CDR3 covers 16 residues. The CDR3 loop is CASSQEYAGQGGGYTF. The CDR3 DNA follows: TGCGCCAGCAGCCAGGAATACGCGGGACAGGGTGGCGGCTACACCTTC.

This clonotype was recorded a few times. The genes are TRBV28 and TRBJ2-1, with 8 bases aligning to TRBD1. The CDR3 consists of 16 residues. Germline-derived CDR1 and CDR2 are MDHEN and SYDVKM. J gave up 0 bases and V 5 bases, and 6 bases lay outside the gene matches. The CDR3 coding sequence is TGTGCCAGCAGTCCGACCGGGACAGGCTCCTACAATGAGCAGTTCTTC. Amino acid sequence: CASSPTGTGSYNEQFF.

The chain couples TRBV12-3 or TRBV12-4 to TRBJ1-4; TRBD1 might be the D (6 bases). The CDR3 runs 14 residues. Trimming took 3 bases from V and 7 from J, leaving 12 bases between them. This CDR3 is CASSLQGLSEKLFF. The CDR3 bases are TGTGCCAGCAGTTTGCAGGGGTTGTCTGAAAAACTGTTTTTT.

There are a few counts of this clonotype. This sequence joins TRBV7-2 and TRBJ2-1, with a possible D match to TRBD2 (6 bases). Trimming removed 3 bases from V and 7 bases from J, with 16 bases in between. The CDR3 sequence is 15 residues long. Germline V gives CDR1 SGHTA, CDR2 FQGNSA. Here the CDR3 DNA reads TGTGCCAGCAGCTTTAGGGGCGGGGAGACGAATGAGCAGTTCTTC. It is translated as CASSFRGGETNEQFF.

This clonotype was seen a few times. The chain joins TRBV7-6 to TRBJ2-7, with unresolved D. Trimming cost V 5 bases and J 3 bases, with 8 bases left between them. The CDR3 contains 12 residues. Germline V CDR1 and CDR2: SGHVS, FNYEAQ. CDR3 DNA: TGTGCCAGCAGCCACAATATCTACGAGCAGTACTTC. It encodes CASSHNIYEQYF.

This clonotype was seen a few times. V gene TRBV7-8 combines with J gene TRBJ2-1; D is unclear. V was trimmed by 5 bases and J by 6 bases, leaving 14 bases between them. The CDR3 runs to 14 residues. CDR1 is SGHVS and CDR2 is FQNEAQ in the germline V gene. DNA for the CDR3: TGTGCCAGCAGCCGCCCTAGGATAGCCAATGAGCAGTTCTTC. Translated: CASSRPRIANEQFF.